This T cell receptor beta chain was captured by sequencing in a study of blood T cells in healthy people across ages. Next came a second PCR, run for about 7 to 12 cycles, which used a sample-barcoded 5' primer along with a J-beta primer mix. A single record per CDR3 protein comes from TCRdb applying MiXCR to the 5' RACE reads. Here the sample spans about 640,000 distinct CDR3 sequences, approximately 59% being singletons. The CDR3 sequence is 15 residues long. Germline V lookup: CDR1 SNHLY, CDR2 FYNNEI. Trimming pared 6 bases from V and 8 bases from J, leaving 20 bases between. Input material: blood. The clonotype comes from a man between 60 and 75 years old in good health. This chain links TRBV2 with TRBJ2-1, with a weak D call TRBD2 (6 bases). The CDR3 here is CASSPDYLLRDEQFF. CDR3 in DNA: TGTGCCAGCAGCCCGGACTACCTACTCAGAGATGAGCAGTTCTTC. Full variable domain (rest looked up from reference TRBV2 and TRBJ2-1): EPEVTQTPSHQVTQMGQEVILRCVPISNHLYFYWYRQILGQKVEFLVSFYNNEISEKSEIFDDQFSVERPDGSNFTLKIRSTKLEDSAMYFCASSPDYLLRDEQFFGPGTRLTVL.